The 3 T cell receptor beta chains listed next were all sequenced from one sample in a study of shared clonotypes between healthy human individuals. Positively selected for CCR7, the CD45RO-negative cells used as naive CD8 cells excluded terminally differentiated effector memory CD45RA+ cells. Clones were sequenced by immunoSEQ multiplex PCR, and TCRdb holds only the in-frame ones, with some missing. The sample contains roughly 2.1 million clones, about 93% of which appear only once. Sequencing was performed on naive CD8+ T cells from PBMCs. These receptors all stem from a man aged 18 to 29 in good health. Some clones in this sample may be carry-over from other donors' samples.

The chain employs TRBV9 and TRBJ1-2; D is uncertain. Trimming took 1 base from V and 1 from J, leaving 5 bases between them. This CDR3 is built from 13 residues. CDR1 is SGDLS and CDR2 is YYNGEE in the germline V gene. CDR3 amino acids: CASSVNSNYGYTF. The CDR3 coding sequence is TGTGCCAGCAGCGTAAACAGTAACTATGGCTACACCTTC.

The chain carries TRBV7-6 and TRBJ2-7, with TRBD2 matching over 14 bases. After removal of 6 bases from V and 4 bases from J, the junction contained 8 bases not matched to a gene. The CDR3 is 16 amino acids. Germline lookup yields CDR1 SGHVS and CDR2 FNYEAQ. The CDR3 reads CASSSAGTSGSYEQYF. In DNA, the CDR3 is TGTGCCAGCAGTTCAGCCGGGACTAGCGGGAGTTACGAGCAGTACTTC.

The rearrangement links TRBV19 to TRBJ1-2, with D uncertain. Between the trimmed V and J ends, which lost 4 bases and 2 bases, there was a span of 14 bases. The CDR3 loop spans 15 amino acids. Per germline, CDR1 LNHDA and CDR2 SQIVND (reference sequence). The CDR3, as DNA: TGTGCCAGTAGTACAATGGAGGGTCAGAACTATGGCTACACCTTC. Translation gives CASSTMEGQNYGYTF. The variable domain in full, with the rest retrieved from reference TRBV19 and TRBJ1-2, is DGGITQSPKYLFRKEGQNVTLSCEQNLNHDAMYWYRQDPGQGLRLIYYSQIVNDFQKGDIAEGYSVSREKKESFPLTVTSAQKNPTAFYLCASSTMEGQNYGYTFGSGTRLTVV.